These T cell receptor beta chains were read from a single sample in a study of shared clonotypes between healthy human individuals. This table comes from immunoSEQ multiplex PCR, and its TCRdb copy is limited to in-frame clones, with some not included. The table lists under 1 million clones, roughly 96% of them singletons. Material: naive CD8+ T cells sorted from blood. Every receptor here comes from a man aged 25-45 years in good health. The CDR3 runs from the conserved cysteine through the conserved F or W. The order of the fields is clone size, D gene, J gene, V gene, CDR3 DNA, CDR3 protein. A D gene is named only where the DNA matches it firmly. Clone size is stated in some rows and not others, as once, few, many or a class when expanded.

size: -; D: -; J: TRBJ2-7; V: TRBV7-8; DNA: TGTGCCAGCAGCCCTGAGTCCCACGAGCAGTACTTC; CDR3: CASSPESHEQYF
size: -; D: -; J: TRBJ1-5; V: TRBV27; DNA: TGTGCCAGCAGTTTATTTCCAGGGGATCAGCCCCAGCATTTT; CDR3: CASSLFPGDQPQHF
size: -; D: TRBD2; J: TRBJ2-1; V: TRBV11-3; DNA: TGTGCCAGCAGCTTGGGGGGACTAGCGGGAGACAATGAGCAGTTCTTC; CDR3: CASSLGGLAGDNEQFF
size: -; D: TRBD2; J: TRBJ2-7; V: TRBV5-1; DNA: TGCGCCAGCGGGACTAGCGCCGCCCCAGGGCAGTACTTC; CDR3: CASGTSAAPGQYF
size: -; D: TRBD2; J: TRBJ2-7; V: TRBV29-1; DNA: TGCAGCGTTGGGGGTGGCGGGAGGGCCTCGTACGAGCAGTACTTC; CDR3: CSVGGGGRASYEQYF
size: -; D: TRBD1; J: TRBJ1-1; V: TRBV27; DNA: TGTGCCAGCACGACAGGGGGCAGGACTGAAGCTTTCTTT; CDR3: CASTTGGRTEAFF
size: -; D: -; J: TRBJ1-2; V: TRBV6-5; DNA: TGTGCCAGCAGTTACACAGGCCGGAAATCGTATGGCTACACCTTC; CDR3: CASSYTGRKSYGYTF
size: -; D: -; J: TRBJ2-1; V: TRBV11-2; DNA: TGTGCCAGCAGCTTAGATGTTTGGGAGAGGGGACACGATGAGCAGTTCTTC; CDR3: CASSLDVWERGHDEQFF
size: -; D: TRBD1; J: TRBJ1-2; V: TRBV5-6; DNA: TGTGCCAGCAGCTTGCGACAGGGATGGATCCTAGACGGCTACACCTTC; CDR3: CASSLRQGWILDGYTF
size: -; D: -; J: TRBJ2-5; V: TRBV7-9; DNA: TGTGCCAGCAGCTTAGCGGGAAGGGAGACCCAGTACTTC; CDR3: CASSLAGRETQYF
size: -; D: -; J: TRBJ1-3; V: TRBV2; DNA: TGTGCCAGCAGTGGGTATTCCAGGGGTACTGGAAACACCATATATTTT; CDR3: CASSGYSRGTGNTIYF
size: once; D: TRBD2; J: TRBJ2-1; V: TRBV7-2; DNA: TGTGCCAGCAGCTTAGGCCCAGCGGGACCCTCCTACAATGAGCAGTTCTTC; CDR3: CASSLGPAGPSYNEQFF
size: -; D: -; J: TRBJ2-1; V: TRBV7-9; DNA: TGTGCCAGCAGCGACGGGACCCACAATGAGCAGTTCTTC; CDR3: CASSDGTHNEQFF
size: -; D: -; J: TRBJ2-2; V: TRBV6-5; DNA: TGTGCCAGTGGGCGGGAGAACACCGGGGAGCTGTTTTTT; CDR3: CASGRENTGELFF
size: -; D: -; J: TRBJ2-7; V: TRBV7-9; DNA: TGTGCCAGCAGCGGAATACCCGGTGAGCAGTACTTC; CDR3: CASSGIPGEQYF
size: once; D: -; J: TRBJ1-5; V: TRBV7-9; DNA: TGTGCCAGCAATAACAACCGGGAGCCCCAGCATTTT; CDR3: CASNNNREPQHF
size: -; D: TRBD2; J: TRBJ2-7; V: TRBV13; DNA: TGTGCCAGCACCCTACTAGGAAGCGGGACCTACGAGCAGTACTTC; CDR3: CASTLLGSGTYEQYF
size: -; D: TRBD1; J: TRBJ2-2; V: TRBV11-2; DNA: TGTGCCAGCAGCTTCCGGGACAGGGCGGCCGGGGAGCTGTTTTTT; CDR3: CASSFRDRAAGELFF
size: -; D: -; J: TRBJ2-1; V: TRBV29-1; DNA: TGCAGCGTTGAACGCGGAAACAATGAGCAGTTCTTC; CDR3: CSVERGNNEQFF
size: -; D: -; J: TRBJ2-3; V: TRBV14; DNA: TGTGCCAGCAGCCACCTGGATACGCAGTATTTT; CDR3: CASSHLDTQYF
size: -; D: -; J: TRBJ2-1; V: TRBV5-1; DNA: TGCGCCAGCAGCTTGTGGCTAGGTAATGAGCAGTTCTTC; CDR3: CASSLWLGNEQFF
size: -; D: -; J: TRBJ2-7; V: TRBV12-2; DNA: TGTGCAAGTCGCTTAGTGCAGGGGTCGTCCTACGAGCAGTACTTC; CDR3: CASRLVQGSSYEQYF
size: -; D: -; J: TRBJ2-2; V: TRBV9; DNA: TGTGCCAGCAGCGTAGAGGGTACCGGGGAGCTGTTTTTT; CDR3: CASSVEGTGELFF
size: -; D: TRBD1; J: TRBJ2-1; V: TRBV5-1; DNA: TGCGCCAGCAGCTTGGCTGGGACAGGGGACAATGAGCAGTTCTTC; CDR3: CASSLAGTGDNEQFF
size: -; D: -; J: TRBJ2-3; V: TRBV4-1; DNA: TGCGCCAGCAGCCTCCGGCCCTCCACAGATACGCAGTATTTT; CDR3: CASSLRPSTDTQYF
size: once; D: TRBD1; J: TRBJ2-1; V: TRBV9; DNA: TGTGCCAGCAGCGTAGAGGCAGGGGGCTATGAGCAGTTCTTC; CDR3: CASSVEAGGYEQFF
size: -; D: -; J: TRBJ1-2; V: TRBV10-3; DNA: TGTGCCATCGGGGCCAAGGCGGATGGCTACACCTTC; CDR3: CAIGAKADGYTF
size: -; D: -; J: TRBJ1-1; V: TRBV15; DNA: TGTGCCACCGCAACAGGTAACACTGAAGCTTTCTTT; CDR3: CATATGNTEAFF
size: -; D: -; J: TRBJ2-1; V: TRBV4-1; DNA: TGCGCCAGCAGCCTACAGGGTGATAATGAGCAGTTCTTC; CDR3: CASSLQGDNEQFF
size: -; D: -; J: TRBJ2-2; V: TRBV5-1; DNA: TGCGCCAGCAGCTCCGGTAACACCGGGGAGCTGTTTTTT; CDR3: CASSSGNTGELFF
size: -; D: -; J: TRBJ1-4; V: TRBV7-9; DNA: TGTGCCAGCAGCTTAGGGGCAGTAGGTTATGAAAAACTGTTTTTT; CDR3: CASSLGAVGYEKLFF
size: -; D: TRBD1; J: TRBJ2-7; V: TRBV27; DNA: TGTGCCAGCAGTTTTCTAGGGGGCACGGGTGGCGAGCAGTACTTC; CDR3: CASSFLGGTGGEQYF
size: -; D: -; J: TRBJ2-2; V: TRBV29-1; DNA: TGCAGCGTTGGAAGTAGGGGGGCCGCCGGGGAGCTGTTTTTT; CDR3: CSVGSRGAAGELFF
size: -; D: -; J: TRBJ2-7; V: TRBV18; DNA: TGTGCCAGCTCATACGAAAGCTACGAGCAGTACTTC; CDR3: CASSYESYEQYF
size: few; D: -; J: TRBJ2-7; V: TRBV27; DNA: TGTGCCAGCAGTTTATCGGCGTCCTACGAGCAGTACTTC; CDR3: CASSLSASYEQYF
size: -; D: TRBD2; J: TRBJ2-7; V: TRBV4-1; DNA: TGCGCCAGCAGCCATCAAACTAGCGGGTGGTCCTACGAGCAGTACTTC; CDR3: CASSHQTSGWSYEQYF
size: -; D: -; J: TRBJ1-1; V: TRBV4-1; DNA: TGCGCCAGCAGCCAAGTGGGTTCCGGATTGTCTACTTTCTTT; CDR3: CASSQVGSGLSTFF
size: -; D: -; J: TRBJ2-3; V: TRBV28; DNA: TGTGCCAGCAGTTTAATCTCAGGGTTAGGAGATACGCAGTATTTT; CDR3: CASSLISGLGDTQYF
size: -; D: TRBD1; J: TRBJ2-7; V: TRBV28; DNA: TGTGCCAGCAGTTGGACAGGGGCCTACGAGCAGTACTTC; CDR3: CASSWTGAYEQYF
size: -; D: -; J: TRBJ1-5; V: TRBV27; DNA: TGTGCCAGCAGCCTGGCCGGGCTCAGCAATCAGCCCCAGCATTTT; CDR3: CASSLAGLSNQPQHF
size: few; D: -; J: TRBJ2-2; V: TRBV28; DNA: TGTGCCAGCAGTTTAATTGCGGGAACCGGGGAGCTGTTTTTT; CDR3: CASSLIAGTGELFF
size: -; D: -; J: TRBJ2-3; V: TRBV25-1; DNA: TGTGCCAGCAGTGAATCCGATGGGTGGAGCACAGATACGCAGTATTTT; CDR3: CASSESDGWSTDTQYF
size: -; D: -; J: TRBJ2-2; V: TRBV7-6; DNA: TGTGCCAGCAGCTTAGTGGGACGGACGAACACCGGGGAGCTGTTTTTT; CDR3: CASSLVGRTNTGELFF
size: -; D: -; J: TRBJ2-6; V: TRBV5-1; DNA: TGCGCCAGCAGCCCCCTGGGGGGCCCTGGGGCCAACGTCCTGACTTTC; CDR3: CASSPLGGPGANVLTF
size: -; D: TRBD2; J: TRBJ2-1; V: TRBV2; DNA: TGTGCCAGCAGTCTCACTAGCGGGAGAATCTATGAGCAGTTCTTC; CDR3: CASSLTSGRIYEQFF
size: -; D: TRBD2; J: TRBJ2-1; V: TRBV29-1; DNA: TGCAGCGTTGAGGGGGGCGGGAGGACGGATAATGAGCAGTTCTTC; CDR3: CSVEGGGRTDNEQFF
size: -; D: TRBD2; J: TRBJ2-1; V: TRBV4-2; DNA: TGTGCCAGCAGCCAAGATCGGGGGGAGAAGGAGTTCTTC; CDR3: CASSQDRGEKEFF
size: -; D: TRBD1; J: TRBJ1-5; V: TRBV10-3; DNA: TGTGCCATCAGTGAGTCTCGGACAGGGAGGCGGTTTGGCAATCAGCCCCAGCATTTT; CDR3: CAISESRTGRRFGNQPQHF
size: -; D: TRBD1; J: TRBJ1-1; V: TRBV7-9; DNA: TGTGCCAGCAGCGAGACAGGGGAAAGGGGGTACAACACTGAAGCTTTCTTT; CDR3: CASSETGERGYNTEAFF
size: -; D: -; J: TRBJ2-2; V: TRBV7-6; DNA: TGTGCCAGCAGCTTCGTATCCGGGGAGCTGTTTTTT; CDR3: CASSFVSGELFF
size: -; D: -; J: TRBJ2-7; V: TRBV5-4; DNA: TGTGCCAGCAGCCCCCTACAGGGCGTGGAGCAGTACTTC; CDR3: CASSPLQGVEQYF
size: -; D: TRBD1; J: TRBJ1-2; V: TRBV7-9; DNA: TGTGCCAGCAGCCCACCGGGACAGGGTCTTAACTATGGCTACACCTTC; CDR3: CASSPPGQGLNYGYTF
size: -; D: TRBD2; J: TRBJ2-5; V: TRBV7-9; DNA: TGTGCCAGCAGCGGGACTAGCGGCGGCGAGACCCAGTACTTC; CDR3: CASSGTSGGETQYF
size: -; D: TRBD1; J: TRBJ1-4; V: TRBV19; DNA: TGTGCCAGTAGTTCAACCGGGACAGCTAATGAAAAACTGTTTTTT; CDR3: CASSSTGTANEKLFF
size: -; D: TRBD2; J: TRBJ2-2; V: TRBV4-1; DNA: TGCGCCAGCAGCCAGGGGGGACTAGCGGAGTTAGAGCTGTTTTTT; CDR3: CASSQGGLAELELFF